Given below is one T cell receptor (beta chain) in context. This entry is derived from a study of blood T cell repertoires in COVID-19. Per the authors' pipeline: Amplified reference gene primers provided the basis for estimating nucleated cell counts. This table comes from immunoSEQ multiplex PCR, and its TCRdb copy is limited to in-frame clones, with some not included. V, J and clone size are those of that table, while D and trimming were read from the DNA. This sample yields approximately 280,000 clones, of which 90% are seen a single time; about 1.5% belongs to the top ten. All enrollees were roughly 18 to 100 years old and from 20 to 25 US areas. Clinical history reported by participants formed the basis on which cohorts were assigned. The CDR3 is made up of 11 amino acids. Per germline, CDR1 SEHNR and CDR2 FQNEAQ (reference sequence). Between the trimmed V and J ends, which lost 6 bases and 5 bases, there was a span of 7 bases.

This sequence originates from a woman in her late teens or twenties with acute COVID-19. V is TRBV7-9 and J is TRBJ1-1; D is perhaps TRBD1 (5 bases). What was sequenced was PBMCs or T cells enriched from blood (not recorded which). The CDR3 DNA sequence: TGTGCCAGCAGGAAGGGGACTGAAGCTTTCTTT. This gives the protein CASRKGTEAFF.